This TCR beta chain emerged from a study of T cells in localized non-small cell lung cancer. Findings of the study overall: Tumor trailed uninvolved adjacent lung in T cell clonality, which peaked there.

For this clone: The antigen is undetermined.

Sequenced by immunoSEQ multiplex PCR; TCRdb stores in-frame clones only, minus some. The sample records around 30,000 clones, around 93% being singletons. The CDR3 sequence is 17 residues long. CDR1 is LNHNV and CDR2 is YYDKDF in the germline V gene (reference sequence). V was clipped by 5 bases and J by 4 bases, with 21 bases between them. This TCR was sampled from a female donor older than 55 with stage I lung adenocarcinoma. The sequences come from peripheral blood, collected before any cancer treatment. The chain combines TRBV15 with TRBJ2-1; D is perhaps TRBD2 (6 bases). In DNA, the CDR3 is TGTGCCACCAGCCCACTCCACTCTGCGGGAAAGTACAATGAGCAGTTCTTC. Translated: CATSPLHSAGKYNEQFF.